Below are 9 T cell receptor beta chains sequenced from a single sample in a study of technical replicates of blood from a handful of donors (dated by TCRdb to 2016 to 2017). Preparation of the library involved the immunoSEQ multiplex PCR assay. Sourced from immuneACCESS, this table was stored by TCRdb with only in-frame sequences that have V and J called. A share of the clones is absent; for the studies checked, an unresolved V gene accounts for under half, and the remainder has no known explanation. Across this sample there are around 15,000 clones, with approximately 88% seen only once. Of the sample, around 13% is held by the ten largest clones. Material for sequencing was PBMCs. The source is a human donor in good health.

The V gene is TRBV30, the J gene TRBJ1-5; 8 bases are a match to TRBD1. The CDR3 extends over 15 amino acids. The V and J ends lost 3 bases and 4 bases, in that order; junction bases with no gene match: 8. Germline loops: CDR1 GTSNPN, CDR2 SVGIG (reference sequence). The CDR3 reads CAWRLTGGGNQPQHF. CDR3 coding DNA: TGTGCCTGGAGACTTACAGGGGGTGGGAATCAGCCCCAGCATTTT. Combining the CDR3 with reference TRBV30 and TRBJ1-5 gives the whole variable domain SQTIHQWPATLVQPVGSPLSLECTVEGTSNPNLYWYRQAAGRGLQLLFYSVGIGQISSEVPQNLSASRPQDRQFILSSKKLLLSDSGFYLCAWRLTGGGNQPQHFGDGTRLSIL.

CDR3 region: CSVGSGGVMWETKGEQFF. CDR3 bases: TGCAGCGTAGGGTCAGGGGGTGTCATGTGGGAAACGAAGGGCGAGCAGTTCTTC. The chain uses TRBV29-1 and TRBJ2-1; 7 bases are a match to TRBD1. Germline V gene sequence: CDR1 SQVTM, CDR2 ANQGSEA. V lost 6 bases, J lost 10 bases, and 27 bases stayed unmatched. The CDR3 sequence is 18 residues long.

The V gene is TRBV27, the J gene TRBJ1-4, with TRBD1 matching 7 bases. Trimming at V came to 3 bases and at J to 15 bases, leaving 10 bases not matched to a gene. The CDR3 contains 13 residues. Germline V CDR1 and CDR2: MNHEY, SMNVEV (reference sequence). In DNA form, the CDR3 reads TGTGCCAGCAGTTTGTTTCCGGGACAGTCGGTGTTTTTT. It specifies CASSLFPGQSVFF.

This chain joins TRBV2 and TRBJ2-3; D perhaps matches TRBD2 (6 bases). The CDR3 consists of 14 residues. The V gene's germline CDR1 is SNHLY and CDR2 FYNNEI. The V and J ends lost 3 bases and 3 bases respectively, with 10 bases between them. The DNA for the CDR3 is TGTGCCAGCAGTGAGCGGGACTTTACAGATACGCAGTATTTT. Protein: CASSERDFTDTQYF.

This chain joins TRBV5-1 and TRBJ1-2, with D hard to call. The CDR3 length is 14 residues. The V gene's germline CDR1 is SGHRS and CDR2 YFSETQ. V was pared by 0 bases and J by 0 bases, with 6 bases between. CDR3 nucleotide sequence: TGCGCCAGCAGCTTGGACACCCCTAACTATGGCTACACCTTC. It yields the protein CASSLDTPNYGYTF.

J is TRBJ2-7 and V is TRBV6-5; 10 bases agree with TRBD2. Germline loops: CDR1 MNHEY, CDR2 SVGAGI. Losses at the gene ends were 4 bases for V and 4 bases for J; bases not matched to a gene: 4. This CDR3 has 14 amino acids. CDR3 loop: CASSLGAGGYEQYF. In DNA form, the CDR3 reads TGTGCCAGCAGTTTGGGAGCGGGAGGGTACGAGCAGTACTTC.

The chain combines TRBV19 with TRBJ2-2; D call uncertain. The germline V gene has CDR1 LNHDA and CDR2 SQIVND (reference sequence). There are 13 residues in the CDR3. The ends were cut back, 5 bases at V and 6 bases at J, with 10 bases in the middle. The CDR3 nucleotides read TGTGCCAGTAGTGCCTACTACCCCGGGGAGCTGTTTTTT. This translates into CASSAYYPGELFF.

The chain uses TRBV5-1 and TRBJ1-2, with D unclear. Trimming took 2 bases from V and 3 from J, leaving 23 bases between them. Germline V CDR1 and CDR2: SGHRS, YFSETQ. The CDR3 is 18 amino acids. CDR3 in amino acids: CASSFWPVPRGGDYGYTF. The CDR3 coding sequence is TGCGCCAGCAGCTTCTGGCCCGTCCCAAGAGGAGGCGACTATGGCTACACCTTC.

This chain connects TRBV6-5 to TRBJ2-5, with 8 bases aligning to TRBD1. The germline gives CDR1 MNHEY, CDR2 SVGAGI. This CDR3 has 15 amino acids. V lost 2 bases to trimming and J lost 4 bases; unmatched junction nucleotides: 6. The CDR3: CASSYQQGVGETQYF. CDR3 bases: TGTGCCAGCAGTTACCAACAGGGGGTTGGAGAGACCCAGTACTTC.